Listed below are T cell receptor beta chains from one sample, sequenced in a study of cytomegalovirus exposure and HLA in healthy donors. TCRdb keeps only in-frame clones here, not all; method: immunoSEQ multiplex PCR. The sample has roughly 300,000 clones, approximately 86% seen once. The sequenced sample was PBMCs. These receptor sequences come from a woman aged 30 to 39 in good health and CMV-seropositive. Each CDR3 is given with its conserved first and last residue. A clone size is listed for some rows: how often the clone was seen (once, few, many), or a class if it is expanded.

v_call clone_size cdr3_aa
TRBV4-3 . CASSQDQGLGYEQYF
TRBV4-1 . CASSQVLGASYNEQFF
TRBV5-6 . CASSLLQAYEQYF
TRBV11-2 . CASSLGGRDRGDEQFF
TRBV11-2 . CASSLKGLGGEQYF
TRBV4-3 . CASSQYADVRYEQYF
TRBV28 . CASSAIIEGVTTNEKLFF
TRBV7-3 . CASSLLPGTSGATDTQYF
TRBV5-4 . CASSIDRAEQYF
TRBV6-1 . CASSEQGRWNSPLHF
TRBV30 . CAWSSDRGTNSPLHF
TRBV28 once CASTGDGPNQPQHF
TRBV2 . CASEAEPYNEQFF
TRBV30 . CAWSTSGPNYGYTF
TRBV11-3 . CASSHSAGEDLNYEQYF
TRBV11-2 . CASRPAGTASYEQYF
TRBV19 once CASSIGLAAYNEQFF
TRBV27 . CASSFSGLAGGLVEQYF
TRBV6-5 . CASSYPGTRLPGELFF
TRBV9 . CASSPRSDYNEQFF
TRBV5-6 . CASSLAGSEQFF
TRBV7-9 . CASSLVGKGYTF
TRBV27 . CASSFGTGLEAFF
TRBV4-3 . CASSQDLRVHQNTIYF
TRBV29-1 . CSVGGLAIHEQYF
TRBV5-1 . CASSTAGQNTEAFF
TRBV27 . CASSFVGGRYGYTF
TRBV6-1 . CASRGETSSYEQYF
TRBV27 . CASSPVGFRNQPQHF
TRBV9 . CASSSTSGRNTGELFF
TRBV5-4 . CASSDRATGNTIYF
TRBV30 . CAWRTQETQYF